This TCR beta chain was sequenced for a study of blood T cells in healthy people across ages. Whole-study results and caveats: PBMCs were not sorted, which prevented a conclusive comparison of naive versus antigen-experienced cells.

This clonotype was detected ten times or more. What it binds is unknown. For the second PCR, which ran for about 6 to 12 cycles, a sample-barcoded 5' primer and a J-beta primer mix were used. Each CDR3 protein is one row after TCRdb ran MiXCR on the 5' RACE reads. The sample contains 750,000 to 1,000,000 distinct CDR3 sequences, about 28% of which appear only once. A further study also used this sample, focusing on T cells of mothers and their children.

This clonotype was obtained from a woman aged 40-49 years in good health. Source material: blood.

The CDR3 region is CASSTVGRSYEQYF. Written as DNA, the CDR3 is TGTGCCAGCAGTACCGTCGGACGCTCCTACGAGCAGTACTTC. The rearrangement links TRBV6-5 to TRBJ2-7; D is unresolved. The V gene lost 5 bases and the J gene lost 0 bases, with 11 bases spanning the gap. This CDR3 is 14 amino acids long. The germline gives CDR1 MNHEY, CDR2 SVGAGI.